Detailed here is one T cell receptor beta chain. TCRdb ran MiXCR on the 5' RACE reads and lists one entry per CDR3 protein. The table has some 730,000 distinct CDR3 sequences, about 20% seen once. The data stem from a study of identical twins. V was shortened by 1 base and J by 2 bases, with 15 bases between the two germline ends. There are 16 residues in the CDR3. Germline CDR1 and CDR2: LGHNA and YNFKEQ. These same records also appear under a second study, on T cells expressing NK-cell markers. As reported in that work: Certain NKG2C+ T cell clones were expanded, and their HCMV specificity remained unclear.

Sequencing used PBMCs. This TCR derives from a woman in her late teens or twenties in good health. V is TRBV4-2 and J is TRBJ2-7; no reliable D call. CDR3 in amino acids: CASSQGLSQTAYEQYF. For the CDR3, the DNA is TGTGCCAGCAGCCAAGGGCTGAGTCAAACGGCCTACGAGCAGTACTTC.